These T cell receptor beta chains were read from a single sample in a study of cytomegalovirus exposure and HLA in healthy donors. This table comes from immunoSEQ multiplex PCR, and its TCRdb copy is limited to in-frame clones, with some not included. In the table there are about 150,000 clones, 65% to 85% of which are singletons. The sequenced sample consisted of PBMCs. These TCRs come from a boy aged 2 to 9 in good health and CMV-seronegative. The CDR3 runs from the conserved cysteine through the conserved F or W. Each record gives: D gene, clone size, J gene, V gene, CDR3 DNA, CDR3 protein. D genes are given only for firm matches. The size of a clone is reported for some rows only, either as once, few or many, or as a class for expanded clones.

NA,few,TRBJ1-2,TRBV6-5,TGTGCCAGCATCGACCGGGTCGGGGGGGCTGAGGGCTACACCTTC,CASIDRVGGAEGYTF
TRBD1,NA,TRBJ2-5,TRBV7-9,TGTGCCAGCAGCTTAGGGACAGGACAAGAGACCCAGTACTTC,CASSLGTGQETQYF
NA,once,TRBJ1-1,TRBV5-1,TGCGCCAGCAGCCCCGGGGACTTGCCTAACACTGAAGCTTTCTTT,CASSPGDLPNTEAFF
TRBD1,NA,TRBJ1-2,TRBV19,TGTGCCAGTAGAAATACCGGGACAGGGATGAGTGGCTACACCTTC,CASRNTGTGMSGYTF
NA,NA,TRBJ2-5,TRBV25-1,TGTGCCAGCAGTGAATCGGGAGAGACCCAGTACTTC,CASSESGETQYF
NA,NA,TRBJ1-1,TRBV19,TGTGCCAGTAGTATAGTGTTAGGCCAGGGGACTGAAGCTTTCTTT,CASSIVLGQGTEAFF
TRBD2,NA,TRBJ2-7,TRBV19,TGTGCCAGTAGTCTATACCCGTTACTAGCGGGAGACGAGCAGTACTTC,CASSLYPLLAGDEQYF
TRBD2,few,TRBJ2-3,TRBV2,TGTGCCAGCAGTTCCCAGCGGGGACGCACAGATACGCAGTATTTT,CASSSQRGRTDTQYF
NA,NA,TRBJ1-1,TRBV5-1,TGCGCCAGCAGCCCGACAGTTAAGAACACTGAAGCTTTCTTT,CASSPTVKNTEAFF
NA,NA,TRBJ1-6,TRBV19,TGTGCCAGTAGCGCGGAGGCGGGGTTTTCTCATTCACCCCTCCACTTT,CASSAEAGFSHSPLHF
TRBD1,NA,TRBJ1-1,TRBV7-9,TGTGCCAGCGGCTCCCGATACAGGGGAGTGAACACTGAAGCTTTCTTT,CASGSRYRGVNTEAFF
TRBD1,NA,TRBJ1-1,TRBV6-5,TGTGCCAGCAGTTACTCCTATCTGACAGGGGGCACTGAAGCTTTCTTT,CASSYSYLTGGTEAFF
TRBD2,NA,TRBJ2-1,TRBV6-5,TGTGCCAGCAGCAGACTAGCAGGAGGACCGAATGAGCAGTTCTTC,CASSRLAGGPNEQFF
NA,NA,TRBJ1-1,TRBV7-9,TGTTCCAGCAGCTTACCTACAGGACAAACGCTAGAAGCTTTCTTT,CSSSLPTGQTLEAFF
TRBD1,few,TRBJ2-6,TRBV5-6,TGTGCCAGCAGCTTATGGACAGGGGGTTCTTTTGGGGCCAACGTCCTGACTTTC,CASSLWTGGSFGANVLTF
TRBD1,NA,TRBJ2-5,TRBV7-9,TGTGCCAGCAGCTTAGCTAGGGACAGCTTCCAAGAGACCCAGTACTTC,CASSLARDSFQETQYF
TRBD1,NA,TRBJ2-7,TRBV6-1,TGTGCCAGCAGTTCCGGGACAGGGGGCAGGGAGCAGTACTTC,CASSSGTGGREQYF
NA,NA,TRBJ1-1,TRBV14,TGTGCCAGCAGCCAACTCACGGCAGGGGAAGCTTTCTTT,CASSQLTAGEAFF
NA,NA,TRBJ2-5,TRBV5-6,TGTGCCAGCAGCTTGGTACAGCTCCAAGAGACCCAGTACTTC,CASSLVQLQETQYF
TRBD2,few,TRBJ2-7,TRBV4-2,TGTGCCAGCAGCCGAATACCCACTGGAGCGGGGTTCCCTAGCGGGGCAAGCTCCTACGAGCAGTACTTC,CASSRIPTGAGFPSGASSYEQYF
TRBD1,NA,TRBJ2-7,TRBV11-2,TGTGCCAGCAGCCCCCGGACAGGGCTCGAGCAGTACTTC,CASSPRTGLEQYF
NA,NA,TRBJ2-1,TRBV21-1,TGTGCCAGCAGCAAAGGTCCCCGGAGGGGGCCAATACCATCGAGCTCCTACAATGAGCAGTTCTTC,CASSKGPRRGPIPSSSYNEQFF
NA,few,TRBJ1-5,TRBV5-8,TGTGCCAGCAGCTTGGAAAGAGCGAGCAATCAGCCCCAGCATTTT,CASSLERASNQPQHF
NA,NA,TRBJ2-1,TRBV20-1,TGCAGTGCTAGAGGGAACGGGAAGCAGTTCTTC,CSARGNGKQFF
NA,NA,TRBJ1-5,TRBV7-2,TGTGCCAGCAGCCTGGACAGCAACAATCAGCCCCAGCATTTT,CASSLDSNNQPQHF
NA,NA,TRBJ2-5,TRBV7-2,TGTGCCAGCAGCTCCCCTACTAGCAGACAAGAGACCCAGTACTTC,CASSSPTSRQETQYF
NA,few,TRBJ1-1,TRBV5-1,TGCGCCAGCAGCTTGGAGGGAGAGGGGAACACTGAAGCTTTCTTT,CASSLEGEGNTEAFF
NA,NA,TRBJ1-6,TRBV19,TGTGCCAGTAGTATTGGTTCGAGGGAGGAACCCCTCCACTTT,CASSIGSREEPLHF
NA,NA,TRBJ2-1,TRBV7-2,TGTGCCAGCAGCCCTAGCTGGAGCTCCTACAATGAGCAGTTCTTC,CASSPSWSSYNEQFF
TRBD1,NA,TRBJ1-1,TRBV27,TGTGCCAGCAGACCCTCACGAAGGGGATTGTTGCAGGGGGCTGTCCTGAACACTGAAGCTTTCTTT,CASRPSRRGLLQGAVLNTEAFF
TRBD2,NA,TRBJ2-7,TRBV5-1,TGCGCCAGCAGCTTTGGACTAGCGGGAGATGCAGGTTTAACCTACGAGCAGTACTTC,CASSFGLAGDAGLTYEQYF
TRBD1,NA,TRBJ1-1,TRBV7-6,TGTGCCAGCAGCTTAGCGGGGATACGGGACAGGAACACTGAAGCTTTCTTT,CASSLAGIRDRNTEAFF
NA,NA,TRBJ2-7,TRBV19,TGTGCCAGTAGTACGGGACATGGGGGCTACGAGCAGTACTTC,CASSTGHGGYEQYF
TRBD1,once,TRBJ2-7,TRBV5-1,TGCGCCAGCAGCGCGATGACAGGGAAAACCCTTATCTACGAGCAGTACTTC,CASSAMTGKTLIYEQYF
TRBD1,NA,TRBJ1-2,TRBV5-1,TGCGCCAGCAGCTCCCTCCCCGACCCAAGGGACAGCTATGGCTACACCTTC,CASSSLPDPRDSYGYTF
NA,NA,TRBJ2-3,TRBV5-6,TGTGCCAGCAGCTTAAAGGCGGGCACAGATACGCAGTATTTT,CASSLKAGTDTQYF
NA,once,TRBJ1-1,TRBV6-1,TGTGCCAGCGGAGAGATCCGGAACACTGAAGCTTTCTTT,CASGEIRNTEAFF
NA,once,TRBJ2-2,TRBV11-2,TGTGCCAGCAGCCCCAGCCCCCGGGGCACCGGGGAGCTGTTTTTT,CASSPSPRGTGELFF
NA,NA,TRBJ2-3,TRBV15,TGTGCCACCAGCAGTACCTTCTCTACTGTCACAGATACGCAGTATTTT,CATSSTFSTVTDTQYF
TRBD1,NA,TRBJ1-6,TRBV6-5,TGTGCCAGCAGTCAGGGACAGGGCCTCCACTTT,CASSQGQGLHF
TRBD1,few,TRBJ1-1,TRBV23-1,TGCGCCAGCAGTCAATCGCTGGACAGGGGGGCCTATGGTGAAGCTTTCTTT,CASSQSLDRGAYGEAFF
TRBD2,few,TRBJ2-1,TRBV11-2,TGTGCCAGCAGCCAGCTAGCGGGGGGGAACAATGAGCAGTTCTTC,CASSQLAGGNNEQFF
TRBD1,NA,TRBJ1-2,TRBV19,TGTGCCAGTAGACGAGACAGGGGGAACTATGGCTACACCTTC,CASRRDRGNYGYTF
NA,NA,TRBJ1-2,TRBV5-4,TGTGCCAGCAGCCTGGACATCTCATGGGGGGTGAATGGCTACACCTTC,CASSLDISWGVNGYTF
NA,NA,TRBJ1-2,TRBV19,TGTGCCAGTAGTAGGGCAGGGCGGCTAGACTATGGCTACACCTTC,CASSRAGRLDYGYTF
TRBD1,NA,TRBJ2-2,TRBV7-2,TGTGCCAGCAGCTCGAGCGGGACAGGGGGCAACACCGGGGAGCTGTTTTTT,CASSSSGTGGNTGELFF
NA,NA,TRBJ2-1,TRBV9,TGTGCCAGCAGCGTAGAAGCTTACAATGAGCAGTTCTTC,CASSVEAYNEQFF
TRBD1,NA,TRBJ2-2,TRBV7-6,TGTGCCAGCAGCTATAGACAGGGGACCGGGGAGCTGTTTTTT,CASSYRQGTGELFF
TRBD1,NA,TRBJ1-1,TRBV14,TGTGCCAGCAGCCACCCGGGACAGGGTTTCGCTTTCTTT,CASSHPGQGFAFF
TRBD2,once,TRBJ2-3,TRBV10-3,TGTGCCATCAGTCGCGGGGGGCCCACAGATACGCAGTATTTT,CAISRGGPTDTQYF
NA,NA,TRBJ1-2,TRBV19,TGTGCCAGTAGTATGCAACACAGGTTCTACACCTTC,CASSMQHRFYTF
NA,NA,TRBJ2-1,TRBV7-2,TGTGCCAGCAGCTTGGAGAGCTCCTACAATGAGCAGTTCTTC,CASSLESSYNEQFF
NA,NA,TRBJ1-5,TRBV19,TGTGCCAGTACTAATCAGCCCCAGCATTTT,CASTNQPQHF
NA,NA,TRBJ1-3,TRBV6-1,TGTGCCAGCAGAAGGGACAACGGGCGAGGAAACACCATATATTTT,CASRRDNGRGNTIYF
NA,NA,TRBJ2-3,TRBV19,TGTGCCAGTAGAAAAACATATAGCACAGATACGCAGTATTTT,CASRKTYSTDTQYF
NA,NA,TRBJ2-3,TRBV9,TGTGCCAGCAGCGTTTCCAAGAGAGCGGCCTCGGAGGATACGCAGTATTTT,CASSVSKRAASEDTQYF
NA,NA,TRBJ1-1,TRBV19,TGTGCCAGTATTGTAAACACTGAAGCTTTCTTT,CASIVNTEAFF
TRBD1,NA,TRBJ1-4,TRBV19,TGTGCCAGTAGTACCACAGGGGCAACTAATGAAAAACTGTTTTTT,CASSTTGATNEKLFF
NA,NA,TRBJ2-3,TRBV11-3,TGTGCCAGCAGCTTAGGGCACGTCTCCCCAGATACGCAGTATTTT,CASSLGHVSPDTQYF